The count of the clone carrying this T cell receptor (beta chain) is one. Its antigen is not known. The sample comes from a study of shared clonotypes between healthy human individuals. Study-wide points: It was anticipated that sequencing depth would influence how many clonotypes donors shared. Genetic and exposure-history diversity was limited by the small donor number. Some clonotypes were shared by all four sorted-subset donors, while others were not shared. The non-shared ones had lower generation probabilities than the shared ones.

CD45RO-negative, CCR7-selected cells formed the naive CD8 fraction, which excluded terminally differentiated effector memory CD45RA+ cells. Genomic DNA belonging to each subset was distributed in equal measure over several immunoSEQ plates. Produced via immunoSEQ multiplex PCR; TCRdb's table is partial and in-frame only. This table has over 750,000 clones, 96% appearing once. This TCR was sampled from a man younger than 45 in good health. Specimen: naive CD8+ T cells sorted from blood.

The CDR3 protein is CASSLGAGGSYEQYF. The CDR3 DNA follows: TGTGCCAGCAGCTTAGGTGCGGGAGGTTCTTACGAGCAGTACTTC. The chain links TRBV7-6 to TRBJ2-7; 8 bases map to TRBD2. The CDR3 extends over 15 amino acids. V lost 1 base and J lost 4; bases outside the gene matches: 6. Germline lookup yields CDR1 SGHVS and CDR2 FNYEAQ.